This TCR beta chain was identified during a study of T cells in tumors after PD-1 blockade. About the research overall: During anti-PD-1 treatment, some patients continued daily vismodegib 150 mg.

V lost 0 bases, J lost 5 bases, and 5 bases lay in between. The CDR3 totals 12 residues. Germline CDR1 is SGHVS and CDR2 is FQNEAQ. Tumor or blood genomic DNA was sequenced, with inputs of about 600 ng to 6,500 ng. Generated by immunoSEQ multiplex PCR, the TCRdb table keeps only in-frame clones and is missing some. The table has 11,000 or so clones, approximately 63% seen once. The sequencing here drew on tumor tissue, taken before anti-PD-1 treatment. This TCR derives from a human donor with basal cell carcinoma. This chain joins TRBV7-8 and TRBJ2-7, with D hard to call. The CDR3 DNA reads TGTGCCAGCAGCTTAGCTGCGAACGAGCAGTACTTC. It codes for CASSLAANEQYF.